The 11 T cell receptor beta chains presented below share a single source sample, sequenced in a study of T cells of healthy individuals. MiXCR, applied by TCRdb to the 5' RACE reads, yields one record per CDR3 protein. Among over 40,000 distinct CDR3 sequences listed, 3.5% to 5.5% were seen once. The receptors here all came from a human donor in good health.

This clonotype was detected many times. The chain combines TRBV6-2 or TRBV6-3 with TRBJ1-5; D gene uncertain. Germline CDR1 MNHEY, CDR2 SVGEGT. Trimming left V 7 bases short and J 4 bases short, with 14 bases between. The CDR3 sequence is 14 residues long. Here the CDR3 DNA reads TGTGCCAGCAAGAACGGTGGGATAAATCAGCCCCAGCATTTT. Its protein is CASKNGGINQPQHF.

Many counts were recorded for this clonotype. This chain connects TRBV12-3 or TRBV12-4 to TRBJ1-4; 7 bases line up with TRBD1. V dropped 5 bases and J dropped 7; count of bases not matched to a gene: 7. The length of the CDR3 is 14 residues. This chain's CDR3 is CASSGGTAGEKLFF. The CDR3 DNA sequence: TGTGCCAGCAGTGGTGGGACAGCGGGTGAAAAACTGTTTTTT.

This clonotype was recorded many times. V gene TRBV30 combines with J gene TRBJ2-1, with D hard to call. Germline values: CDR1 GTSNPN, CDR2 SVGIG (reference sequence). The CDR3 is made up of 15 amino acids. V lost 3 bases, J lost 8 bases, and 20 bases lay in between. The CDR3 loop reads CAWSLIGTPSDEQFF. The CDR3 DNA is TGTGCCTGGAGCCTTATCGGTACACCCTCCGATGAGCAGTTCTTC. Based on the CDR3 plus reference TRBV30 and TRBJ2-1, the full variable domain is SQTIHQWPATLVQPVGSPLSLECTVEGTSNPNLYWYRQAAGRGLQLLFYSVGIGQISSEVPQNLSASRPQDRQFILSSKKLLLSDSGFYLCAWSLIGTPSDEQFFGPGTRLTVL.

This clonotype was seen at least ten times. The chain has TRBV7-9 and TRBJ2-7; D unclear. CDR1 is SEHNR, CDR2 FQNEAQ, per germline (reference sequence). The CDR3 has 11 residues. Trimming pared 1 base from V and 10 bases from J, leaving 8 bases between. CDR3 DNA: TGTGCCAGCAGCTTAGGACAAAAACAGTACTTC. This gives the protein CASSLGQKQYF.

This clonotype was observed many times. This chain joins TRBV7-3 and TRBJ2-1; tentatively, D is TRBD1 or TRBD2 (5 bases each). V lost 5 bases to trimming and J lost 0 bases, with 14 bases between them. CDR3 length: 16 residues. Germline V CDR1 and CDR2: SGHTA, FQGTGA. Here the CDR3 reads CASSGDGGSSYNEQFF. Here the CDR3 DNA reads TGTGCCAGCAGCGGGGATGGGGGAAGCTCCTACAATGAGCAGTTCTTC.

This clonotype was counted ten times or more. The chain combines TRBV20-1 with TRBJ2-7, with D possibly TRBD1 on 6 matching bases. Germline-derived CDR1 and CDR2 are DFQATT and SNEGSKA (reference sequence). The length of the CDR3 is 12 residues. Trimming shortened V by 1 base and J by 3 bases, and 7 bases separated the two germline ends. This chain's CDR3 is CSARVGGYEQYF. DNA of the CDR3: TGCAGTGCTAGAGTAGGGGGCTACGAGCAGTACTTC.

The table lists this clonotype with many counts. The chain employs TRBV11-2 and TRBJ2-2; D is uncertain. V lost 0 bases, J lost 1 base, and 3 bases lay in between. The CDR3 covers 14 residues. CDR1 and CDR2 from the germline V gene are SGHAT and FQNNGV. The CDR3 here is CASSLEQNTGELFF. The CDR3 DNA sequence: TGTGCCAGCAGCTTAGAACAGAACACCGGGGAGCTGTTTTTT.

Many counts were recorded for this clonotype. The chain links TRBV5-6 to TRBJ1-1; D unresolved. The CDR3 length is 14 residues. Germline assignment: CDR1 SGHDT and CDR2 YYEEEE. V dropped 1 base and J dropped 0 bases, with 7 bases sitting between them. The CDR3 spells CASSLIQLNTEAFF. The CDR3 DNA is TGTGCCAGCAGCTTGATACAGCTGAACACTGAAGCTTTCTTT.

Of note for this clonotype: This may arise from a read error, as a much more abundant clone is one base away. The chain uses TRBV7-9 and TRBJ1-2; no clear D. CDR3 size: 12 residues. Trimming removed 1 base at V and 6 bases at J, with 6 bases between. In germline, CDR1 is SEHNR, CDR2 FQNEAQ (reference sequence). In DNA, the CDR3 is TGTGCCAGCAGCTTAGGACGGGATGGCTACACCTTC. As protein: CASSLGRDGYTF. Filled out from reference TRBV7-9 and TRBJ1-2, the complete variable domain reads DTGVSQNPRHKITKRGQNVTFRCDPISEHNRLYWYRQTLGQGPEFLTYFQNEAQLEKSRLLSDRFSAERPKGSFSTLEIQRTEQGDSAMYLCASSLGRDGYTFGSGTRLTVV.

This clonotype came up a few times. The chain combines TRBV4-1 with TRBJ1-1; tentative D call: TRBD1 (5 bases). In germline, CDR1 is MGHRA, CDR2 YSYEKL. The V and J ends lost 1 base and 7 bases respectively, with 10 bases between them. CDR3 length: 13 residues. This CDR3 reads CASSQGQYDEAFF. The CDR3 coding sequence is TGCGCCAGCAGCCAAGGACAGTATGATGAAGCTTTCTTT.

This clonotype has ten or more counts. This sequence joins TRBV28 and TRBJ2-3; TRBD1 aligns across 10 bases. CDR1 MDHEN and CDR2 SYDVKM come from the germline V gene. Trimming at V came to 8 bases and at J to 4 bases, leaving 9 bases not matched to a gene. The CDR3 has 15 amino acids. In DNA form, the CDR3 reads TGTGCCAGCTGGTCCGGGACAGGGGAGTCAGATACGCAGTATTTT. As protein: CASWSGTGESDTQYF.